Included here is one T cell receptor (beta chain) sequence, with context. The antigen remains unidentified. Germline V gene data show CDR1 as MNHEY and CDR2 as SMNVEV (reference sequence). V was pared by 3 bases and J by 0 bases, with 17 bases of the junction left unmatched. CDR3 length: 21 amino acids. This specimen comes from a study of T cell responses to AZD1222 COVID-19 vaccine. Study-level results: Nearly half of spike-specific TCRs reportedly target unmutated variant regions. Regions 160-218 and 743-854 dominated among vaccine-associated CD4 TCRs spanning spike.

Data came from immunoSEQ multiplex PCR; TCRdb stores just in-frame clones and leaves some out. The profile shows just under 80,000 clones, 80% to 95% of them singletons. This sequence was found in an adult who received the AZD1222 COVID-19 vaccine. The material was peripheral blood, obtained 28 days after the second AZD1222 dose. This rearrangement joins TRBV27 to TRBJ1-4; 9 bases map to TRBD1. The DNA for the CDR3 is TGTGCCAGCAGTTTTTATCCCCCCCGGGACAGGGAAAGGTCAACTAATGAAAAACTGTTTTTT. As protein: CASSFYPPRDRERSTNEKLFF.